This T cell receptor (beta chain) was observed in a study of CD8 T cells in ankylosing spondylitis. The study's findings and limits: Prior work had noted some motif variants in reactive arthritis blood and synovial fluid.

In TCRdb, the 5' RACE reads were re-called with MiXCR into one record per CDR3 protein. Here the sample spans about 64,000 distinct CDR3 sequences, 6.2% being singletons. This clonotype was observed at least ten times. Its antigen is not known. This TCR derives from a male donor with ankylosing spondylitis. Sequencing was done on a sample of synovial fluid, either unsorted or a sorted T cell fraction (not recorded which).

The CDR3 is CASSLVGGGTYGYTF. The CDR3 coding sequence is TGTGCCAGCAGCTTAGTCGGTGGGGGGACGTATGGCTACACCTTC. V usage is TRBV7-3 and J usage is TRBJ1-2, with a possible D match to TRBD1 (5 bases). Looked up from germline, CDR1 is SGHTA and CDR2 is FQGTGA. This CDR3 comprises 15 residues. V gave up 2 bases and J gave up 5 bases, with 15 bases separating them.